The 27 T cell receptor beta chains listed next were all sequenced from one sample in a study of blood T cell repertoires in COVID-19. Produced via immunoSEQ multiplex PCR; TCRdb's table is partial and in-frame only. The top ten clones hold over 2.5% of a sample with 180,000 or so clones, 75% to 90% of them seen once. Specimen: peripheral blood. The receptors originated from a man aged 55-75 years with acute or convalescent COVID-19.

The rearrangement links TRBV12-3 or TRBV12-4 to TRBJ2-1; possible D gene TRBD2, 5 bases. This CDR3 is built from 13 residues. V gave up 8 bases and J gave up 0 bases, with 8 bases separating them. The CDR3 nucleotides are TGTGCCAGCTTAGCGAGCTCCTACAATGAGCAGTTCTTC. This sequence encodes CASLASSYNEQFF.

The CDR3 nucleotides are TGTGCCAGCAGCCCCGCGAGGATGAACACTGAAGCTTTCTTT. This codes for CASSPARMNTEAFF. V usage is TRBV6-5 and J usage is TRBJ1-1; D gene ambiguous. V was pared by 6 bases and J by 0 bases, with 11 bases between. The CDR3 totals 14 residues. Germline assignment: CDR1 MNHEY and CDR2 SVGAGI.

The V gene is TRBV18, the J gene TRBJ1-6, with 11 bases lining up with TRBD1. The length of the CDR3 is 20 residues. The V gene's germline CDR1 is KGHSH and CDR2 LQKENI. J gave up 8 bases and V 3 bases, and 18 bases lay outside the gene matches. CDR3 in DNA: TGTGCCAGCTCACCCTCACCCGGACAGGGGGCCGGGTTTATGGATTCACCCCTCCACTTT. Protein: CASSPSPGQGAGFMDSPLHF. The full variable domain, with the rest looked up from reference TRBV18 and TRBJ1-6, is NAGVMQNPRHLVRRRGQEARLRCSPMKGHSHVYWYRQLPEEGLKFMVYLQKENIIDESGMPKERFSAEFPKEGPSILRIQQVVRGDSAAYFCASSPSPGQGAGFMDSPLHFGNGTRLTVT.

This rearrangement joins TRBV5-1 to TRBJ2-1; D is possibly TRBD1 (5 bases). Germline assignment: CDR1 SGHRS and CDR2 YFSETQ. This CDR3 comprises 15 residues. V gave up 4 bases and J gave up 0 bases, with 11 bases separating them. CDR3 protein: CASSPQGASYNEQFF. DNA for the CDR3: TGCGCCAGCAGCCCCCAGGGCGCCTCCTACAATGAGCAGTTCTTC.

This clone was detected ten times or more. This chain joins TRBV21-1 and TRBJ1-5; the table's D call of TRBD1 was not tested on the DNA. TRBV21-1 is assigned pseudogene status. The CDR3 sequence is 14 residues long. CDR3 DNA sequence: TGTGCCAGCAGCAGGCGCAGGTATTACCAGCCCCAGCATTTT. The encoded protein is CASSRRRYYQPQHF.

CDR3 DNA: TGTGCCAGCAGCCCCGGGACTAGCGGTCGCGAGCAGTACTTC. Translated, it gives CASSPGTSGREQYF. V is TRBV9 and J is TRBJ2-7, with TRBD2 identical over 11 bases. In germline, CDR1 is SGDLS, CDR2 YYNGEE. The CDR3 has 14 residues. Trimming cost V 4 bases and J 6 bases; bases outside gene matches: 6. The complete variable domain, with remaining parts taken from reference TRBV9 and TRBJ2-7, reads DSGVTQTPKHLITATGQRVTLRCSPRSGDLSVYWYQQSLDQGLQFLIQYYNGEERAKGNILERFSAQQFPDLHSELNLSSLELGDSALYFCASSPGTSGREQYFGPGTRLTVT.

This clone was seen a single time. In DNA form, the CDR3 reads TGTGCCAGCAGCCGGCGGGATATTCGCACAGATACGCAGTATTTT. Translating gives CASSRRDIRTDTQYF. V is TRBV5-6 and J is TRBJ2-3, with D perhaps TRBD2 (6 bases). The V and J ends lost 4 bases and 1 base respectively, with 13 bases between them. Germline values: CDR1 SGHDT, CDR2 YYEEEE. CDR3 size: 15 residues.

V is TRBV2 and J is TRBJ1-5; D gene uncertain. Germline lookup yields CDR1 SNHLY and CDR2 FYNNEI. CDR3 length equals 14 residues. The ends were cut back, 1 base at V and 4 bases at J, with 8 bases in the middle. CDR3 protein: CASSEVGGNQPQHF. The DNA for the CDR3 is TGTGCCAGCAGTGAAGTCGGAGGGAATCAGCCCCAGCATTTT.

The chain is built from TRBV2 and TRBJ2-2, with a possible D match to TRBD1 (6 bases). This CDR3 region has 11 residues. Trimming shortened V by 7 bases and J by 15 bases, and 15 bases separated the two germline ends. Germline assignment: CDR1 SNHLY and CDR2 FYNNEI. The CDR3 nucleotides read TGTGCCAGCACTAGCACAGGGTTGGTGTTTTTT. This sequence encodes CASTSTGLVFF.

The chain carries TRBV11-2 and TRBJ2-1; 9 bases line up with TRBD2. Germline trimming cut 5 bases from V and 4 bases from J; bases unmatched to any gene: 9. CDR1 is SGHAT, CDR2 FQNNGV, per germline. CDR3 length: 16 residues. CDR3 sequence (DNA): TGTGCCAGCAGCCCTTATAGCGGGAGCGGGTACAATGAGCAGTTCTTC. Protein: CASSPYSGSGYNEQFF.

V usage is TRBV5-1 and J usage is TRBJ2-7, with 7 bases that match TRBD1. V lost 4 bases to trimming and J lost 4 bases; unmatched junction nucleotides: 11. Germline loops: CDR1 SGHRS, CDR2 YFSETQ. The CDR3 is 15 residues long. CDR3 sequence (DNA): TGCGCCAGCAGCCTGAGGAAGGGGGCTGATTACGAGCAGTACTTC. Translating it yields CASSLRKGADYEQYF.

This sequence joins TRBV5-1 and TRBJ1-1; D is ambiguous. Germline V gene data show CDR1 as SGHRS and CDR2 as YFSETQ. The CDR3 has 15 residues. V was pared by 1 base and J by 4 bases, with 14 bases between. The CDR3 is CASSLFGVLSTEAFF. In nucleotides, the CDR3 is TGCGCCAGCAGCTTGTTCGGGGTTCTCAGCACTGAAGCTTTCTTT.

This chain joins TRBV4-1 and TRBJ2-7, with TRBD2 identical over 13 bases. The germline gives CDR1 MGHRA, CDR2 YSYEKL. The CDR3 covers 16 residues. Losses at the gene ends were 3 bases for V and 4 bases for J; bases not matched to a gene: 6. The CDR3 bases are TGCGCCAGCAGCCAGAGCGGACTAGCGGGAGTGTACGAGCAGTACTTC. It encodes CASSQSGLAGVYEQYF.

The chain carries TRBV7-3 and TRBJ1-4; D gene uncertain. The CDR3 has 15 amino acids. With 2 bases removed from V and 3 bases from J, the gap between germline ends came to 10 bases. CDR1 is SGHTA, CDR2 FQGTGA, per germline. The CDR3 protein is CASSLEGRANEKLFF. The CDR3 DNA reads TGTGCCAGCAGCTTAGAAGGGAGAGCTAATGAAAAACTGTTTTTT.

The rearrangement links TRBV5-1 to TRBJ1-1; TRBD1 matches 11 bases. J was trimmed by 1 base and V by 4 bases; bases with no gene match: 9. CDR3 length equals 17 residues. The germline V gene encodes CDR1 SGHRS and CDR2 YFSETQ. DNA for the CDR3: TGCGCCAGCAGCCCGGGACAGGGGGGTGGGCCGAACACTGAAGCTTTCTTT. It translates to CASSPGQGGGPNTEAFF.

V gene TRBV27 combines with J gene TRBJ1-1, with D unclear. CDR3 length: 13 residues. V lost 2 bases to trimming and J lost 6 bases, with 10 bases between them. Germline V gives CDR1 MNHEY, CDR2 SMNVEV (reference sequence). The CDR3, as DNA: TGTGCCAGCAGTTTAAGCGGGGTGGCTGAAGCTTTCTTT. Its translation is CASSLSGVAEAFF.

The chain uses TRBV6-2 or TRBV6-3 and TRBJ2-7; TRBD1 agrees at 7 bases. Germline V lookup: CDR1 MNHEY, CDR2 SVGEGT. CDR3 length equals 16 residues. The ends lost 0 bases at V and 0 bases at J; junction bases unmatched: 5. CDR3 DNA sequence: TGTGCCAGCAGTTACTCGCCAGGGGGTTACTCCTACGAGCAGTACTTC. As protein: CASSYSPGGYSYEQYF.

The chain recombines TRBV5-6 with TRBJ2-5; weak D call: TRBD2 (6 bases). In germline, CDR1 is SGHDT, CDR2 YYEEEE. CDR3 size: 16 residues. The ends were cut back, 0 bases at V and 9 bases at J, with 21 bases in the middle. The CDR3 reads CASSLVVTSGRRPQYF. In nucleotides, the CDR3 is TGTGCCAGCAGCTTGGTCGTGACTAGTGGTAGGAGGCCCCAGTACTTC.

CDR3 sequence (DNA): TGTGCCAGCAGAAAGACAGGGGCTGAGACTGAAGCTTTCTTT. Translation: CASRKTGAETEAFF. The rearrangement links TRBV27 to TRBJ1-1; 8 bases match TRBD1. Unmatched junction bases numbered 8, after V lost 6 bases and J lost 5 bases. Per the germline V gene, CDR1 is MNHEY and CDR2 is SMNVEV (reference sequence). This CDR3 is 14 amino acids long.

The V and J genes are TRBV5-1 and TRBJ1-2; D call uncertain. V shed 4 bases and J shed 2 bases, with 15 bases lying between them. CDR1 and CDR2 (germline): SGHRS, YFSETQ. This CDR3 has 15 amino acids. In DNA, the CDR3 is TGCGCCAGCAGCCCGGCGGGGTTGGGGAACTATGGCTACACCTTC. Translated, it gives CASSPAGLGNYGYTF.

V gene TRBV12-5 combines with J gene TRBJ2-1, with D possibly matching TRBD2 (6 bases). Looked up from germline, CDR1 is LGHNT and CDR2 is FRNRAP. The CDR3 contains 12 residues. V shed 6 bases and J shed 7 bases, with 10 bases lying between them. CDR3 nucleotides: TGTGCTAGTGGCTTGCGGGGTAATGAGCAGTTCTTC. Its protein product is CASGLRGNEQFF.

The rearrangement joins TRBV10-1 to TRBJ2-6; D is perhaps TRBD2 (5 bases). CDR3 length equals 16 residues. V was pared by 3 bases and J by 0 bases, with 9 bases between. Germline V gene lookup returns CDR1 WNHNN and CDR2 SYGVQD (reference sequence). This chain's CDR3 is CASSDPGSSGANVLTF. In nucleotides, the CDR3 is TGCGCCAGCAGTGACCCGGGATCCTCTGGGGCCAACGTCCTGACTTTC.

This rearrangement joins TRBV11-2 to TRBJ2-2; TRBD2 agrees at 9 bases. This CDR3 has 14 residues. The germline V gene has CDR1 SGHAT and CDR2 FQNNGV. V lost 3 bases to trimming and J lost 5 bases; unmatched junction nucleotides: 1. CDR3 nucleotides: TGTGCCAGCAGCTTGACTAGCGGTACCGGGGAGCTGTTTTTT. As protein: CASSLTSGTGELFF.

This clone was observed once. The V gene is TRBV28, the J gene TRBJ1-2; 9 bases match TRBD1. V was pared by 1 base and J by 9 bases, with 6 bases of the junction left unmatched. CDR1 and CDR2 (germline): MDHEN, SYDVKM. The CDR3 loop spans 14 amino acids. This CDR3 is CASSLSQGAGSYTF. In DNA, the CDR3 is TGTGCCAGCAGTTTATCACAGGGGGCAGGGAGCTACACCTTC.

This clone was seen a few times. The genes are TRBV6-5 and TRBJ1-1; no reliable D call. V was cut by 6 bases and J by 5 bases, with 13 bases left in between. CDR1 MNHEY and CDR2 SVGAGI come from the germline V gene. The CDR3 contains 13 residues. As DNA, the CDR3 is TGTGCCAGCAGCGCAGGATTGCGTACTGAAGCTTTCTTT. This sequence encodes CASSAGLRTEAFF.

This clone came up once. The chain recombines TRBV19 with TRBJ1-4; D is possibly TRBD1 (5 bases). Germline-derived CDR1 and CDR2 are LNHDA and SQIVND (reference sequence). Trimming cost V 5 bases and J 4 bases, with 17 bases left between them. There are 16 residues in the CDR3. The CDR3 DNA is TGTGCCAGTAGTGCGCGCCCCAGGGAGGTTAATGAAAAACTGTTTTTT. Protein sequence: CASSARPREVNEKLFF.

V is TRBV7-2 and J is TRBJ2-5; tentatively, D is TRBD2 (5 bases). Germline lookup yields CDR1 SGHTA and CDR2 FQGNSA. Trimming took 7 bases from V and 5 from J, leaving 20 bases between them. The CDR3 has 15 residues. The CDR3 loop is CASTPREPAKETQYF. The CDR3 DNA sequence: TGTGCCAGCACCCCGAGGGAACCGGCTAAGGAGACCCAGTACTTC.